This TCR beta chain was captured by sequencing in a study of blood T cell repertoires in COVID-19. Study-wide background: COVID-19 samples from acute and convalescent phases originated in the United States, Italy and Spain. Sample material is recorded as cDNA or gDNA derived from T cells, B-cell-depleted T cells, or PBMCs.

The table lists this clone with a count of one. Original analysis: Reference gene primer amplification yielded estimated nucleated cell counts. Libraries were prepared by immunoSEQ multiplex PCR; TCRdb keeps only in-frame clonotypes and omits some of them. V, J and clone size are taken as reported in that table, and D and trimming were inferred from the DNA itself. The sample yields 75,000 to 100,000 clones, about 87% seen once. V was clipped by 5 bases and J by 6 bases; unmatched bases: 5. Per the germline V gene, CDR1 is KGHDR and CDR2 is SFDVKD. This CDR3 contains 14 residues. Sequencing used peripheral blood. This sequence originates from a human donor with acute or convalescent COVID-19. The donor label of this sample is uncertain. The J gene is TRBJ2-2, the V gene TRBV24-1; 7 bases align to TRBD1. The CDR3 sequence: CATSGQGWSGELFF. DNA of the CDR3: TGTGCCACCAGTGGACAGGGTTGGTCCGGGGAGCTGTTTTTT.